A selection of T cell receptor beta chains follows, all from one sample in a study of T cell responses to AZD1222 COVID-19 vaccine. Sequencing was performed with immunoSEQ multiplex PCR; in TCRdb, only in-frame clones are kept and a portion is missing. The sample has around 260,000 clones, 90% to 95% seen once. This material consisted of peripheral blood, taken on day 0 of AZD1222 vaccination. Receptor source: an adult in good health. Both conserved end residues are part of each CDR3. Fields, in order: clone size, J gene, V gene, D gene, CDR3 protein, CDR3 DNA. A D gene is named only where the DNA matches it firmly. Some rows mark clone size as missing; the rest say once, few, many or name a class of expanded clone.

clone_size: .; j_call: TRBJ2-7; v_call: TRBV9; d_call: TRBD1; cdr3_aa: CASSPGQGYEQYF; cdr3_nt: TGTGCCAGCAGCCCGGGACAGGGTTACGAGCAGTACTTC
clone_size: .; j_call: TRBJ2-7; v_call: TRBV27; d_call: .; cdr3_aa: CASRPGPGNRGYEQYF; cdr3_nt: TGTGCCAGCAGACCCGGTCCCGGGAATAGGGGCTACGAGCAGTACTTC
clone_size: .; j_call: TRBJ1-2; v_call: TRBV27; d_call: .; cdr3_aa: CASSSLTRAYGYTF; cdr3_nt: TGTGCCAGCAGTTCTCTTACTCGTGCCTATGGCTACACCTTC
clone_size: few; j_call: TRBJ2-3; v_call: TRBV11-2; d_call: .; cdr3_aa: CASSLRSFPSTDTQYF; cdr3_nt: TGTGCCAGCAGCTTACGATCTTTTCCCAGCACAGATACGCAGTATTTT
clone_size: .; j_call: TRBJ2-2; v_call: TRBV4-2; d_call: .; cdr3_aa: CASSLNTGELFF; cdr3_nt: TGTGCCAGCAGCCTGAACACCGGGGAGCTGTTTTTT
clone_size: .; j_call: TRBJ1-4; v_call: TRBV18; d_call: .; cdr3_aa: CASSPELTTNEKLFF; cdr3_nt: TGTGCCAGCTCACCCGAGTTAACAACTAATGAAAAACTGTTTTTT
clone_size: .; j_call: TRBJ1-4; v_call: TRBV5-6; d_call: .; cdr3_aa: CASSFKQTNEKLFF; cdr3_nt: TGTGCCAGCAGCTTTAAACAGACTAATGAAAAACTGTTTTTT
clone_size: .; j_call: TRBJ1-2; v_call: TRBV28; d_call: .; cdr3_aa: CASSLTAGLGGYTF; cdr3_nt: TGTGCCAGCAGTCTAACGGCAGGACTAGGGGGCTACACCTTC
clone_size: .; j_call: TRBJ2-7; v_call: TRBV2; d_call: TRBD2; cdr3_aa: CASIAGEGYEQYF; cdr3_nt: TGTGCCAGCATAGCGGGAGAGGGCTACGAGCAGTACTTC
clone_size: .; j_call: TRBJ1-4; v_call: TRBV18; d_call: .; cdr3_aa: CASSPQGETNEKLFF; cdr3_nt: TGTGCCAGCTCACCACAGGGGGAGACTAATGAAAAACTGTTTTTT
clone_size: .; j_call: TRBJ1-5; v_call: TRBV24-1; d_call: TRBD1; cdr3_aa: CATSDPTGNQPQHF; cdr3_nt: TGTGCCACCAGTGACCCGACAGGGAATCAGCCCCAGCATTTT
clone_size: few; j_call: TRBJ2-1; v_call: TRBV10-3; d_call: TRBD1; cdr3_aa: CAITRGQGARNEQFF; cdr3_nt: TGTGCCATCACTCGAGGGCAGGGGGCGCGTAATGAGCAGTTCTTC
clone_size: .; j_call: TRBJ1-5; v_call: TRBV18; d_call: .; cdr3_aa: CASSPQDSNQPQHF; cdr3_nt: TGTGCCAGCTCACCACAAGATAGCAATCAGCCCCAGCATTTT
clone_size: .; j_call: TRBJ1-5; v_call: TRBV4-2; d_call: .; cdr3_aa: CASSQDEGYGNQPQHF; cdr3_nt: TGTGCCAGCAGCCAAGACGAGGGTTACGGCAATCAGCCCCAGCATTTT
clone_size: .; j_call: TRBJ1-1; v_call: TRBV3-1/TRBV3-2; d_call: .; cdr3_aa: CASSQVGTEAFF; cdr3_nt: TGTGCCAGCAGCCAAGTGGGGACGGAAGCTTTCTTT
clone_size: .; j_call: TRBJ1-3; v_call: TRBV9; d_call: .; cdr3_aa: CASSEEGRGNTIYF; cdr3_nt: TGTGCCAGCAGCGAAGAGGGAAGGGGAAACACCATATATTTT
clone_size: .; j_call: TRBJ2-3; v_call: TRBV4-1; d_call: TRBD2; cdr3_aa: CASSPGLAGGADTQYF; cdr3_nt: TGCGCCAGCAGCCCCGGACTAGCGGGGGGCGCAGATACGCAGTATTTT
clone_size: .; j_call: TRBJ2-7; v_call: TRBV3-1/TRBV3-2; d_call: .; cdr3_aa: CASSQEGRGGEQYF; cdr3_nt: TGTGCCAGCAGCCAAGAAGGTAGGGGTGGCGAGCAGTACTTC
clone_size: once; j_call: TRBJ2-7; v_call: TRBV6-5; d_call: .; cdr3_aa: CASSYTVGEQYF; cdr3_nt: TGTGCCAGCAGTTACACCGTGGGGGAGCAGTACTTC
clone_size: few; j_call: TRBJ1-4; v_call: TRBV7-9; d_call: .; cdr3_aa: CASTRGTGEKLFF; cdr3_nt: TGTGCCAGCACCCGAGGGACGGGTGAAAAACTGTTTTTT
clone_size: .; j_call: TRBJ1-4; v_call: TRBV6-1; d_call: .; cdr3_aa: CASSERGAPNEKLFF; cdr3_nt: TGTGCCAGCAGTGAAAGGGGGGCCCCAAATGAAAAACTGTTTTTT
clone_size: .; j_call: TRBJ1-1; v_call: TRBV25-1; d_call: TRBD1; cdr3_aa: CASSGTGVNTEAFF; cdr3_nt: TGTGCCAGCAGTGGGACAGGGGTGAACACTGAAGCTTTCTTT
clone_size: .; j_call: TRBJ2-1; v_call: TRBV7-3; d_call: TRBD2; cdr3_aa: CASSPRGTSGGSSYNEQFF; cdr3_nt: TGTGCCAGCAGCCCCCGTGGGACTAGCGGGGGGAGCTCCTACAATGAGCAGTTCTTC
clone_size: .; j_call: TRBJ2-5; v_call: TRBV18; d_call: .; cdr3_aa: CASSPSTGAETQYF; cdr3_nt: TGTGCCAGCTCACCATCGACGGGGGCAGAGACCCAGTACTTC
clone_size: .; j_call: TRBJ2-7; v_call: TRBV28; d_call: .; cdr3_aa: CASSPPGSYEQYF; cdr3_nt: TGTGCCAGCAGCCCCCCCGGCTCCTACGAGCAGTACTTC
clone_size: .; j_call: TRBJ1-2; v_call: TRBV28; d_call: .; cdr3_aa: CASSLWNKAGYTF; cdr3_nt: TGTGCCAGCAGTTTATGGAATAAGGCCGGCTACACCTTC
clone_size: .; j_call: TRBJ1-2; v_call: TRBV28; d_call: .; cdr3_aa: CATINPAGTNYGYTF; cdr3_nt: TGTGCCACCATCAACCCTGCGGGTACTAACTATGGCTACACCTTC
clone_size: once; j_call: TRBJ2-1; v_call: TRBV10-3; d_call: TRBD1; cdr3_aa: CAISETLGQGSNNEQFF; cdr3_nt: TGTGCCATCAGTGAGACCCTGGGACAGGGGTCGAACAATGAGCAGTTCTTC
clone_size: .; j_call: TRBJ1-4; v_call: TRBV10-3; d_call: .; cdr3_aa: CAISVQANEKLFF; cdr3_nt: TGTGCCATCAGTGTACAGGCTAATGAAAAACTGTTTTTT
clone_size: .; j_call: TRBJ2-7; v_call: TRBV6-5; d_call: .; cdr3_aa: CASSYSTSKEQYF; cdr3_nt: TGTGCCAGCAGTTACTCCACTAGTAAGGAGCAGTACTTC
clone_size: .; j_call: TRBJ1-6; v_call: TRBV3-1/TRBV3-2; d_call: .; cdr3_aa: CASSQAASTLHF; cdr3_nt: TGTGCCAGCAGCCAAGCGGCCTCCACCCTCCACTTT
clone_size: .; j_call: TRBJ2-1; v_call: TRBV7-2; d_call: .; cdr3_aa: CASSDKYNEQFF; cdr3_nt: TGTGCCAGCAGCGATAAGTACAATGAGCAGTTCTTC
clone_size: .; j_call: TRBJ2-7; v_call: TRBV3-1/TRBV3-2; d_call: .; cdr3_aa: CASSRGTGAAYEQYF; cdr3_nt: TGTGCCAGCAGCCGTGGGACGGGGGCCGCCTACGAGCAGTACTTC
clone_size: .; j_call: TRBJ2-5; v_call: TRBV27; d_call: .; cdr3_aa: CASSLLAGLQETQYF; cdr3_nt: TGTGCCAGCAGTTTACTCGCGGGTCTCCAAGAGACCCAGTACTTC
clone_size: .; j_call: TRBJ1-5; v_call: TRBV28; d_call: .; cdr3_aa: CASSGGFLAQHF; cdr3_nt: TGTGCCAGCAGTGGTGGGTTTCTGGCCCAGCATTTT
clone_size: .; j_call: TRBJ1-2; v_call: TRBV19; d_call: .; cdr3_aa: CASRRMESVGYGYTF; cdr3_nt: TGTGCCAGTAGGCGAATGGAGTCGGTAGGCTATGGCTACACCTTC
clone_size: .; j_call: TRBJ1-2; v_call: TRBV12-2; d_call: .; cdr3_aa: CASPHTRYGYTF; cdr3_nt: TGTGCAAGTCCCCACACGCGCTATGGCTACACCTTC
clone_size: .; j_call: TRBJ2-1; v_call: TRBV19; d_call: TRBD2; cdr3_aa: CASSISGMNEQFF; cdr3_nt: TGTGCCAGTAGTATTAGCGGGATGAATGAGCAGTTCTTC
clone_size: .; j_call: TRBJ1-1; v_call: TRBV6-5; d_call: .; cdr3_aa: CASCRGALNTEAFF; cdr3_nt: TGTGCCAGTTGTCGGGGGGCCCTGAACACTGAAGCTTTCTTT
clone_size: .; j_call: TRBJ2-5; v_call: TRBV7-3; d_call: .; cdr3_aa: CASTPWGPEYF; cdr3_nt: TGTGCCAGCACCCCGTGGGGGCCAGAGTACTTC
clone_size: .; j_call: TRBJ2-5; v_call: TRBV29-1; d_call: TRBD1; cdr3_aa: CSVQGGAETQYF; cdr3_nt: TGCAGCGTTCAAGGGGGCGCAGAGACCCAGTACTTC
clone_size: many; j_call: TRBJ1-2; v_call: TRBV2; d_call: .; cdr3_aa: CASSDDTYGYTF; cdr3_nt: TGTGCCAGCAGTGACGACACCTATGGCTACACCTTC
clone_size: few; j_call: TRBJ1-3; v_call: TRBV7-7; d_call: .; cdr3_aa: CASSPGVLNSGNTIYF; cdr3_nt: TGTGCCAGCAGCCCAGGAGTCCTGAACTCTGGAAACACCATATATTTT
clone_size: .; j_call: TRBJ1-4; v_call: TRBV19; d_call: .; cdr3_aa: CASSEGRIATNEKLFF; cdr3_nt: TGTGCCAGTAGTGAGGGACGGATTGCAACTAATGAAAAACTGTTTTTT
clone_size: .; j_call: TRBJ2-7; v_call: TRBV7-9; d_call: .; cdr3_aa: CASSLAGGYEQYF; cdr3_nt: TGTGCCAGCAGCTTAGCAGGGGGCTACGAGCAGTACTTC
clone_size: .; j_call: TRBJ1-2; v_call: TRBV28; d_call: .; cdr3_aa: CASSPINANYGYTF; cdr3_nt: TGTGCCAGCAGCCCCATCAACGCTAACTATGGCTACACCTTC
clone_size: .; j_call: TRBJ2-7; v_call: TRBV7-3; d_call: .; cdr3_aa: CASSPTGSYEQYF; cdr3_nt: TGTGCCAGCAGCCCCACAGGTTCCTACGAGCAGTACTTC
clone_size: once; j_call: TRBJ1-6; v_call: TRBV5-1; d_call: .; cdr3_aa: CASRLGGGYNSPLHF; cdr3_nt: TGCGCCAGCAGACTCGGGGGTGGTTATAATTCACCCCTCCACTTT
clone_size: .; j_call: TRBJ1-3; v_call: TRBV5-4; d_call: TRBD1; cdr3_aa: CASSSGQGLAGNTIYF; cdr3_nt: TGTGCCAGCAGCTCGGGACAGGGTTTGGCTGGAAACACCATATATTTT
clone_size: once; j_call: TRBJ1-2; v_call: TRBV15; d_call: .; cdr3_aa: CATSPERGIYGYTF; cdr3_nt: TGTGCCACCAGCCCGGAGAGGGGGATCTATGGCTACACCTTC
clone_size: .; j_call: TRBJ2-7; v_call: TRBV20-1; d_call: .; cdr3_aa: CSASVGSSYEQYF; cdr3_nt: TGCAGTGCTAGTGTTGGGTCAAGCTACGAGCAGTACTTC
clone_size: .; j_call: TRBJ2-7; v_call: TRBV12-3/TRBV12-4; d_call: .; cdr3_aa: CASSFLVGEQYF; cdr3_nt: TGTGCCAGCAGTTTCCTCGTCGGCGAGCAGTACTTC
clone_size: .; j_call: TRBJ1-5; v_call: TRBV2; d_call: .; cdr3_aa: CASSEHNSNQPQHF; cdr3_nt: TGTGCCAGCAGTGAACACAATAGCAATCAGCCCCAGCATTTT
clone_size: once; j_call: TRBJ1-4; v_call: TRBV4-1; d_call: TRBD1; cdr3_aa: CASSHRDRDEKLFF; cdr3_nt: TGCGCCAGCAGCCACCGGGACAGGGATGAAAAACTGTTTTTT
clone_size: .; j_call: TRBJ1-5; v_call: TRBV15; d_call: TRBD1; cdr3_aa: CATSRVRLQGATFYQPQHF; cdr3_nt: TGTGCCACCAGCAGAGTTAGGTTACAGGGGGCCACCTTTTATCAGCCCCAGCATTTT
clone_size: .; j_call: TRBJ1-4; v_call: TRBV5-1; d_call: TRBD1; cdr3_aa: CASSLGDSNEKLFF; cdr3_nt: TGCGCCAGCAGCTTGGGGGACAGCAATGAAAAACTGTTTTTT
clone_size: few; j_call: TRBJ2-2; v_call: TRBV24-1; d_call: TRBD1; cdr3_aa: CATSDQRGPNTGELFF; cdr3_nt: TGTGCCACCAGTGACCAGAGGGGGCCCAACACCGGGGAGCTGTTTTTT
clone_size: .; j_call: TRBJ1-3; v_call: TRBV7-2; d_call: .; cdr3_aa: CASSNGEGAGNTIYF; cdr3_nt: TGTGCCAGCAGCAATGGGGAGGGGGCTGGAAACACCATATATTTT
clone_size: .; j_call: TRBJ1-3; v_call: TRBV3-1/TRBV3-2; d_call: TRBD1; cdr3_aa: CASSPQGGGNTIYF; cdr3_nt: TGTGCCAGCAGCCCGCAGGGGGGAGGAAACACCATATATTTT